The source of this T cell receptor (beta chain) is a study of blood T cell repertoires in COVID-19. The overall study: COVID-19 samples, acute and convalescent, were from the United States, Italy and Spain. In each case, the material was cDNA or gDNA derived from T cells, B-cell-depleted T cells, or PBMCs.

J was trimmed by 6 bases and V by 4 bases; bases with no gene match: 12. The length of the CDR3 is 16 residues. Germline V gene sequence: CDR1 SGHRS, CDR2 YFSETQ. This clone was detected only a few times. Seattle's enrolled individuals joined amid active infection and were then monitored longitudinally. Methods used by the authors: It was from reference gene primer amplification that nucleated cell counts were estimated. The assay was immunoSEQ multiplex PCR, and TCRdb's table has in-frame clones only and misses some. That table furnishes V, J and clone size, whereas the DNA furnished D and trimming. The sample shows about 210,000 clones, 84% of them seen only once.

The V call is TRBV5-1, the J call TRBJ1-2; TRBD1 matches at 10 bases. This clonotype originated in a woman aged 80 or older with COVID-19, enrolled during active disease. Sequences were obtained from peripheral blood. CDR3 in amino acids: CASSQGQGDGGDGYTF. CDR3 nucleotide sequence: TGCGCCAGCAGCCAAGGACAGGGGGACGGCGGTGATGGCTACACCTTC.